Given below is one TCR beta chain in context. Its target is not known. PCR employed 60 Vbeta and 13 Jbeta primers. Assay: immunoSEQ multiplex PCR; the TCRdb copy retains only in-frame clones and omits some. Of 40,000 to 55,000 clones in the sample, roughly four fifths were seen once. Germline lookup yields CDR1 SGHRS and CDR2 YFSETQ. V gave up 1 base and J gave up 0 bases, with 8 bases separating them. The length of the CDR3 is 15 residues. This sample was included in a study of cytomegalovirus exposure and HLA in healthy donors. Whole-study findings and limits: DRB1 had the most TCR associations and HLA-C the fewest, a later analysis found, with rates varying by HLA locus. Later analysis showed most CMV-associated TCR beta chains appearing HLA-restricted.

The sample comprised PBMCs. This chain uses TRBV5-1 with TRBJ2-1; D gene unclear. The origin of this receptor is a woman aged 40 to 49 in good health and CMV-seropositive. The CDR3: CASSLLQSSYNEQFF. The CDR3 nucleotides read TGCGCCAGCAGCTTGCTACAGAGCTCCTACAATGAGCAGTTCTTC.